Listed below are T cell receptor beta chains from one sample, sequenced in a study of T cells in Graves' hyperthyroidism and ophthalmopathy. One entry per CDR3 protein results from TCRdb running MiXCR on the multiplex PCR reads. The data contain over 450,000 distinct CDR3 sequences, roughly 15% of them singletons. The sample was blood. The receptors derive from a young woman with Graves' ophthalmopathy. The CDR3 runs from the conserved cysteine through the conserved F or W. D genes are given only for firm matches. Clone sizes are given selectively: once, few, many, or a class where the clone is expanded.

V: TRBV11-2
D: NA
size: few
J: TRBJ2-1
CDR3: CAIRRDTNNEQFF
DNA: TGTGCCATTCGCCGGGACACCAACAATGAGCAGTTCTTC

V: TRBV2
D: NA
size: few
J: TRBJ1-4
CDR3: CASSVAGVVSEKLFF
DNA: TGTGCCAGCAGTGTGGCTGGGGTTGTTTCCGAAAAACTGTTTTTT

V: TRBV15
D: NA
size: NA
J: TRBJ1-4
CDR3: CATSREGAKVELFF
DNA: TGTGCCACCAGCAGAGAGGGGGCTAAGGTTGAACTGTTTTTT

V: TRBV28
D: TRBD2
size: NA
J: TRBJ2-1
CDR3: CASSLVLAASYNEQFF
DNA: TGTGCCAGCAGTTTGGTGCTAGCGGCCTCCTACAATGAGCAGTTCTTC

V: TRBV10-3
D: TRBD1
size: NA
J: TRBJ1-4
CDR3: CAISDSLKEGQGEKLFF
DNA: TGTGCCATCAGTGATTCTTTAAAGGAAGGACAGGGTGAAAAACTGTTTTTT

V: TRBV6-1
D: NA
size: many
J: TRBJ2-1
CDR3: CVTRYGDWNEQFF
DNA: TGTGTCACCAGGTATGGGGATTGGAATGAGCAGTTCTTC

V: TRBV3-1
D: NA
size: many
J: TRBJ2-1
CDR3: CASSQFGLNRADEQFF
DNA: TGTGCCAGCAGCCAATTTGGACTAAACAGGGCCGATGAGCAGTTCTTC

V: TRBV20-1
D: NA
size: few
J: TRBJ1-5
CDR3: CSARDRPQGAQHF
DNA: TGCAGTGCTAGAGATCGGCCCCAAGGAGCCCAGCATTTT

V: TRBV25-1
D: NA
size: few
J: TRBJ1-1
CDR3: CASSPYRNYTEAFF
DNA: TGTGCCAGCAGTCCTTACCGAAACTACACTGAAGCTTTCTTT

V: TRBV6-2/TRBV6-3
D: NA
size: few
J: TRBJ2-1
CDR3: CASSYSYTEGEQFF
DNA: TGTGCCAGCAGTTACTCGTATACGGAAGGTGAGCAGTTCTTC

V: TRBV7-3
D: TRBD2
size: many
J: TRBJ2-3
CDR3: CASSSSGRPTDTQYF
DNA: TGTGCCAGCAGCTCTAGCGGGAGGCCCACAGATACGCAGTATTTT

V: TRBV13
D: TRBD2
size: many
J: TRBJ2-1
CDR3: CASSSYSGGVHNEQFF
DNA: TGTGCCAGCAGCTCTTATAGCGGGGGGGTCCACAATGAGCAGTTCTTC

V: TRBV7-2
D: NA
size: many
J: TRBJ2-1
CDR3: CASTPPGLDNEQFF
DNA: TGTGCCAGCACCCCTCCCGGTCTCGACAATGAGCAGTTCTTC

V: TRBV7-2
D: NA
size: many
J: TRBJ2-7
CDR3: CASSLGPGPPYEQYF
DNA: TGTGCCAGCAGCTTAGGCCCGGGGCCACCCTACGAGCAGTACTTC

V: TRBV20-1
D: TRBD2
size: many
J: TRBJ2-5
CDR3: CSASRTSGKETQYF
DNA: TGCAGTGCTAGTCGGACTAGCGGGAAAGAGACCCAGTACTTC

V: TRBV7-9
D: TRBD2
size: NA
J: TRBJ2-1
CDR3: CASSPRASGAYNEQFF
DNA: TGTGCCAGCAGCCCCCGAGCGAGCGGGGCCTACAATGAGCAGTTCTTC

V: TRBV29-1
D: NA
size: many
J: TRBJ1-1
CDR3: CSVTVLARVNTEAFF
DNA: TGCAGCGTTACCGTATTGGCGCGGGTGAACACTGAAGCTTTCTTT

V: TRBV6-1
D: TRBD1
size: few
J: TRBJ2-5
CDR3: CASSYGGQSETQYF
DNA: TGTGCCAGCAGTTATGGGGGACAGTCAGAGACCCAGTACTTC

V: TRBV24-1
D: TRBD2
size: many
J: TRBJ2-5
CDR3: CATSEAAPGLAGGETQYF
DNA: TGTGCCACCAGTGAGGCCGCCCCGGGACTAGCGGGAGGAGAGACCCAGTACTTC

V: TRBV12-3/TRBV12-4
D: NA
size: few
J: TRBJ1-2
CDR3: CASSFRQAPMGYDYTF
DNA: TGTGCCAGCAGTTTTAGACAGGCCCCCATGGGATATGACTACACCTTC

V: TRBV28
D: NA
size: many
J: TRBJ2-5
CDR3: CASSLSITETQYF
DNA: TGTGCCAGCAGTTTATCCATAACAGAGACCCAGTACTTC

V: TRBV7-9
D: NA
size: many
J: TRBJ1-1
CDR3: CASSFSGSGFMNTEAFF
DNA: TGTGCCAGCAGCTTTTCAGGTTCAGGGTTCATGAACACTGAAGCTTTCTTT

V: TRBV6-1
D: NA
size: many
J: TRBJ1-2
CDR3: CASMGRETDNYGYTF
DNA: TGTGCCAGCATGGGCAGGGAAACGGACAACTATGGCTACACCTTC

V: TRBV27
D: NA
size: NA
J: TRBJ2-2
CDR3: CASTRRVGTGELFF
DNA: TGTGCCAGCACCCGAAGGGTTGGGACCGGGGAGCTGTTTTTT

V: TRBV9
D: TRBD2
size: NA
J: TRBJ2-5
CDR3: CASSFSGSEETQYF
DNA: TGTGCCAGCAGCTTCAGCGGGAGCGAAGAGACCCAGTACTTC

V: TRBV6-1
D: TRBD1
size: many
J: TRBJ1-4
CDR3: CASSDNAGGASNEKLFF
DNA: TGTGCCAGCAGTGATAATGCAGGGGGCGCGTCTAATGAAAAACTGTTTTTT

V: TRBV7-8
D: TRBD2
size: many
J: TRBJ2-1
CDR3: CASSRLSGGARDEQFF
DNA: TGTGCCAGCAGCCGACTGTCCGGGGGGGCCCGGGATGAGCAGTTCTTC

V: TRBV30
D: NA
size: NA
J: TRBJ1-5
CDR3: CAWSSGRVNNQPQHF
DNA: TGTGCCTGGAGTTCAGGGAGGGTGAACAATCAGCCCCAGCATTTT

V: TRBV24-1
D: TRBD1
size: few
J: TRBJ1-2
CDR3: CATSDPGTGDGYTF
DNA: TGTGCCACCAGTGATCCCGGGACAGGGGATGGCTACACCTTC

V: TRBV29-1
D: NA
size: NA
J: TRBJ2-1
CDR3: CSATYYNEQFF
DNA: TGCAGCGCCACGTACTACAATGAGCAGTTCTTC

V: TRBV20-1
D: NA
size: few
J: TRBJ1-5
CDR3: CSAGRPYNQPQHF
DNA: TGCAGTGCGGGACGGCCATACAATCAGCCCCAGCATTTT

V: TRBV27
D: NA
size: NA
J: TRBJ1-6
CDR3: CASSSLGPSLDSPLHF
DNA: TGTGCCAGCAGTTCTCTAGGACCCTCTCTGGATTCACCCCTCCACTTT

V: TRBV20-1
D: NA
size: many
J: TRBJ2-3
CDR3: CSARDFGWTKSTDTQYF
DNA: TGCAGTGCTAGAGACTTTGGCTGGACGAAGAGCACAGATACGCAGTATTTT

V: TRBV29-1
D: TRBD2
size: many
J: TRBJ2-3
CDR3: CSVGGLADTDTQYF
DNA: TGCAGCGTTGGCGGACTAGCGGACACAGATACGCAGTATTTT

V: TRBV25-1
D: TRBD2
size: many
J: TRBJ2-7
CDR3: CASSETGGDHEQYF
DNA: TGTGCCAGCAGTGAAACGGGGGGGGACCACGAGCAGTACTTC

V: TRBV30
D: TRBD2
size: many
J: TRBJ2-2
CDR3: CAWSREGRSTGELFF
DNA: TGTGCCTGGTCGCGGGAGGGAAGAAGCACCGGGGAGCTGTTTTTT

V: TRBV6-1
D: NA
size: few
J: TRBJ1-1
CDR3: CATVTWDGAFF
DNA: TGTGCCACCGTGACATGGGACGGTGCTTTCTTT

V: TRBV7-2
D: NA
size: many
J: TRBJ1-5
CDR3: CASSPAGKPQHF
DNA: TGTGCCAGCAGCCCGGCGGGAAAGCCCCAGCATTTT

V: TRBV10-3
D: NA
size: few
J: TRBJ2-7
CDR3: CAISDVYEQYF
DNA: TGTGCCATCAGTGATGTCTACGAGCAGTACTTC

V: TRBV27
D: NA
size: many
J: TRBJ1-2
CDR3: CASSLKGTNYGYTF
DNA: TGTGCCAGCAGTTTAAAGGGCACGAACTATGGCTACACCTTC

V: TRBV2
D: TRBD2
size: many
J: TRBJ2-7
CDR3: CASSETSGGYEQYF
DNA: TGTGCCAGCAGTGAGACTAGCGGGGGGTACGAGCAGTACTTC

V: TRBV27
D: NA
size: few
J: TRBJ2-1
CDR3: CASSLSLEAEQFF
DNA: TGTGCCAGCAGTTTAAGCCTAGAGGCTGAGCAGTTCTTC

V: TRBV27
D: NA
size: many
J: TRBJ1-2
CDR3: CASSSSTGSAYGYTF
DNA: TGTGCCAGCAGTTCGTCTACAGGGTCCGCCTATGGCTACACCTTC

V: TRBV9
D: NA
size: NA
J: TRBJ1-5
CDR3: CASSVEKGGNQPQHF
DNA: TGTGCCAGCAGCGTAGAAAAGGGGGGCAATCAGCCCCAGCATTTT

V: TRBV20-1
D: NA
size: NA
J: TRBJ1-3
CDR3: CSARKDGDSGNTIYF
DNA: TGCAGTGCTAGAAAGGACGGAGACTCTGGAAACACCATATATTTT

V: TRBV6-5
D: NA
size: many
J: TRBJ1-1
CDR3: CASSYVQSNTEAFF
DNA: TGTGCCAGCAGTTACGTTCAGTCGAACACTGAAGCTTTCTTT

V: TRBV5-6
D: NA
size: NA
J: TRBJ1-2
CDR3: CASSFRGAKKKRGYTF
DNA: TGTGCCAGCAGCTTTCGAGGGGCTAAGAAAAAGCGGGGCTACACCTTC

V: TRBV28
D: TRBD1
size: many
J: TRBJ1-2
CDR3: CASSPTGQGVQGYTF
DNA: TGTGCCAGCAGCCCCACGGGACAGGGAGTACAGGGCTACACCTTC

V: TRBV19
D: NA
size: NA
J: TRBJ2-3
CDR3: CASESTDTQYF
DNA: TGTGCCAGTGAGAGCACAGATACGCAGTATTTT

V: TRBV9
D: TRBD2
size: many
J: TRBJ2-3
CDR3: CASSVGPAGSDTQYF
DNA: TGTGCCAGCAGCGTAGGGCCAGCGGGATCAGATACGCAGTATTTT

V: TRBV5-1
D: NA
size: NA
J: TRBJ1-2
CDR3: CASSRYSKNYGYTF
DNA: TGCGCCAGCAGCCGATACAGCAAAAACTATGGCTACACCTTC

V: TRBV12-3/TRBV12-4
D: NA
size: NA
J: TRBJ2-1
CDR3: CASSLGGGPNYNEQFF
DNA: TGTGCCAGCAGTTTGGGGGGGGGGCCGAATTACAATGAGCAGTTCTTC

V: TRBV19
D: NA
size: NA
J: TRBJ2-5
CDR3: CASMPTEQETQYF
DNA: TGTGCCAGTATGCCCACGGAGCAAGAGACCCAGTACTTC

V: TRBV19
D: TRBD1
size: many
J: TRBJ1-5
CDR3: CASTSGGSNQPQHF
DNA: TGTGCCAGTACCTCAGGGGGGAGCAATCAGCCCCAGCATTTT